This entry lists 30 T cell receptor beta chains sequenced from one sample in a study of cytomegalovirus exposure and HLA in healthy donors. PCR primers comprised 60 Vbeta and 13 Jbeta primers. Measured with immunoSEQ multiplex PCR; TCRdb has only the in-frame clones, and not every one. This table has 170,000 or so clones, over 65% appearing once. The specimen was PBMCs. These receptors all come from a woman in her 30s in good health and CMV-seropositive.

This chain joins TRBV5-1 and TRBJ2-5; D possibly corresponds to TRBD2 (6 bases). Trimming pared 0 bases from V and 5 bases from J, leaving 8 bases between. Germline CDR1 is SGHRS and CDR2 is YFSETQ. This CDR3 comprises 13 residues. The CDR3 here is CASSLVGGETQYF. DNA of the CDR3: TGCGCCAGCAGCTTGGTGGGGGGTGAGACCCAGTACTTC. Looking up the rest from reference TRBV5-1 and TRBJ2-5 gives the full variable domain: KAGVTQTPRYLIKTRGQQVTLSCSPISGHRSVSWYQQTPGQGLQFLFEYFSETQRNKGNFPGRFSGRQFSNSRSEMNVSTLELGDSALYLCASSLVGGETQYFGPGTRLLVL.

V and J are TRBV28 and TRBJ1-5; D possibly corresponds to TRBD1 (5 bases). Germline CDR1 reads MDHEN; CDR2 reads SYDVKM. Trimming shortened V by 7 bases and J by 7 bases, and 20 bases separated the two germline ends. The CDR3 length is 15 residues. CDR3 residues: CASNTPAGGGQPQHF. The CDR3 DNA is TGTGCCAGCAATACCCCGGCGGGGGGAGGCCAGCCCCAGCATTTT.

This clone was detected only a few times. The CDR3 nucleotides are TGTGCCAGCAGCCACGGAACAGCCTACGAGCAGTACTTC. It encodes CASSHGTAYEQYF. The gene calls are TRBV14 and TRBJ2-7; D remains unclear. The CDR3 length is 13 residues. V gave up 3 bases and J gave up 2 bases, with 8 bases separating them. CDR1 and CDR2 from the germline V gene are SGHDN and FVKESK.

This clone came up a few times. This sequence joins TRBV4-3 and TRBJ2-7, with a tentative D call TRBD2 (6 bases). This CDR3 comprises 14 residues. Trimming took off 2 bases at V and 6 bases at J, with 14 bases between the two ends. Germline CDR1 LGHNA, CDR2 YSLEER. CDR3 nucleotides: TGCGCCAGCAGCCAAACCACGGGAGTCTTCGAGCAGTACTTC. Protein: CASSQTTGVFEQYF.

The V call is TRBV7-6, the J call TRBJ2-7, with 8 bases matching TRBD2. The CDR3 spans 15 residues. Germline-derived CDR1 and CDR2 are SGHVS and FNYEAQ. With 5 bases clipped from V and 0 bases from J, the junction kept 6 bases outside the gene matches. The CDR3 region is CASSQSSGSSYEQYF. The CDR3 DNA reads as TGTGCCAGCAGCCAGAGCAGCGGGAGCTCCTACGAGCAGTACTTC.

The chain uses TRBV30 and TRBJ1-2, with D maybe TRBD1 (6 bases). Trimming stripped 2 bases from V and 12 bases from J, with 13 bases between. From germline, CDR1 is GTSNPN and CDR2 SVGIG (reference sequence). This CDR3 is 11 amino acids long. CDR3 coding DNA: TGTGCCTGGAGTACTACAGGGATTGACACCTTC. Translating it yields CAWSTTGIDTF. Full variable domain (outside the CDR3, taken from reference TRBV30 and TRBJ1-2): SQTIHQWPATLVQPVGSPLSLECTVEGTSNPNLYWYRQAAGRGLQLLFYSVGIGQISSEVPQNLSASRPQDRQFILSSKKLLLSDSGFYLCAWSTTGIDTFGSGTRLTVV.

The rearrangement uses TRBV18 and TRBJ2-5; 7 nucleotides line up with TRBD1. Germline V gene sequence: CDR1 KGHSH, CDR2 LQKENI. The CDR3 sequence is 15 residues long. Unmatched junction bases numbered 9, after V lost 6 bases and J lost 2 bases. The CDR3 DNA reads TGTGCCAGCTCCCCAGGGACAGTCGAACAAGAGACCCAGTACTTC. It yields the protein CASSPGTVEQETQYF.

This clone was recorded once. V usage is TRBV27 and J usage is TRBJ2-1, with 12 bases aligning to TRBD2. V lost 3 bases and J lost 7; bases outside the gene matches: 1. Germline V CDR1 and CDR2: MNHEY, SMNVEV (reference sequence). This CDR3 region has 14 residues. CDR3 region: CASSLTSGSNEQFF. CDR3 nucleotide sequence: TGTGCCAGCAGTTTGACTAGCGGGAGTAATGAGCAGTTCTTC.

The chain recombines TRBV6-1 with TRBJ1-3; no reliable D call. The V and J ends lost 2 bases and 0 bases respectively, with 11 bases between them. The V gene's germline CDR1 is MNHNS and CDR2 SASEGT. The CDR3 extends over 16 amino acids. The CDR3 here is CASSEFKWASGNTIYF. In nucleotides, the CDR3 is TGTGCCAGCAGTGAATTCAAGTGGGCCTCTGGAAACACCATATATTTT.

The chain recombines TRBV6-5 with TRBJ2-1; 7 bases line up with TRBD1. The CDR3 length is 15 residues. Germline CDR1 MNHEY, CDR2 SVGAGI. V lost 0 bases, J lost 7 bases, and 6 bases stayed unmatched. The CDR3 region is CASSYSPGQINEQFF. Here the CDR3 DNA reads TGTGCCAGCAGTTACTCCCCGGGACAGATAAATGAGCAGTTCTTC.

This clone showed up just once. The chain links TRBV10-2 to TRBJ2-7, with TRBD2 matching over 9 bases. In germline, CDR1 is WSHSY, CDR2 SAAADI. The CDR3 is 14 residues long. After removal of 7 bases from V and 5 bases from J, the junction contained 9 bases not matched to a gene. CDR3 protein: CASKLAGALDEQYF. The CDR3 DNA follows: TGCGCCAGCAAGTTAGCGGGAGCACTCGACGAGCAGTACTTC.

In this sample, this clone turned up once. This chain joins TRBV5-5 and TRBJ2-4, with 9 bases lining up with TRBD1. CDR3 length equals 16 residues. Trimming removed 3 bases from V and 8 bases from J; junction bases left unmatched: 12. Germline CDR1 is SGHKS and CDR2 is YYEKEE (reference sequence). CDR3 residues: CASSYSYGTGRDIQYF. The DNA for the CDR3 is TGTGCCAGCAGCTATTCTTACGGGACAGGGAGGGACATTCAGTACTTC.

CDR3 residues: CASSEVGLAIEYEQYF. CDR3 sequence (DNA): TGTGCCAGCAGTGAAGTGGGACTAGCGATAGAATACGAGCAGTACTTC. The genes are TRBV6-1 and TRBJ2-7, with TRBD2 matching 10 bases. CDR3 size: 16 residues. Trimming took 1 base from V and 4 from J; bases not matched to a gene: 7. Germline V gene sequence: CDR1 MNHNS, CDR2 SASEGT.

The chain recombines TRBV21-1 with TRBJ2-7; whether TRBD2, the table's D call, matches the DNA was not checked. TRBV21-1 is given as a pseudogene. CDR3 length: 16 amino acids. As DNA, the CDR3 is TGTGCCAGCAGCAACGAGGACCGGGACTGGATATACGAGCAGTACTTC. The encoded protein is CASSNEDRDWIYEQYF.

The V and J genes are TRBV29-1 and TRBJ2-1; D may be TRBD2 (5 bases). The germline CDR1 and CDR2 sequences are SQVTM and ANQGSEA. Trimming took 3 bases from V and 0 from J, leaving 12 bases between them. CDR3 size: 15 residues. The CDR3 protein is CSVDPGESSYNEQFF. The CDR3 DNA is TGCAGCGTTGACCCCGGGGAGAGCTCCTACAATGAGCAGTTCTTC.

The sample holds a few counts of this clone. The chain has TRBV5-8 and TRBJ2-2, with D possibly matching TRBD1 (6 bases). CDR1 and CDR2 from the germline V gene are SGHTS and YDEGEE. CDR3 length: 15 residues. Trimming pared 0 bases from V and 4 bases from J, leaving 10 bases between. CDR3 residues: CASSLEGGVTGELFF. The CDR3 nucleotides are TGTGCCAGCAGCTTGGAAGGGGGTGTCACCGGGGAGCTGTTTTTT.

J is TRBJ1-2 and V is TRBV7-2; 7 bases align to TRBD1. The V segment lost 1 base and the J segment 5 bases; nucleotides outside the gene matches: 13. The CDR3 loop spans 17 amino acids. CDR1 is SGHTA and CDR2 is FQGNSA in the germline V gene. CDR3 bases: TGTGCCAGCAGCTTAGTGGGGCTGACAGGGTCGTTTTATGGCTACACCTTC. Its protein is CASSLVGLTGSFYGYTF.

This clone occurred a few times. The chain is built from TRBV29-1 and TRBJ2-4, with 8 bases identical to TRBD1. Germline trimming cut 3 bases from V and 0 bases from J; bases unmatched to any gene: 10. CDR1 is SQVTM and CDR2 is ANQGSEA in the germline V gene. The CDR3 consists of 17 residues. This CDR3 reads CSVELWSRGLAKNIQYF. CDR3 sequence (DNA): TGCAGCGTTGAGCTCTGGAGCAGGGGGCTAGCCAAAAACATTCAGTACTTC.

The chain couples TRBV30 to TRBJ1-2; perhaps TRBD1 as D (6 bases). The germline V gene has CDR1 GTSNPN and CDR2 SVGIG (reference sequence). This CDR3 comprises 14 residues. V was pared by 4 bases and J by 2 bases, with 14 bases between. Here the CDR3 DNA reads TGTGCCTGGACCCTGGGGGGGGCCAACTATGGCTACACCTTC. Translation: CAWTLGGANYGYTF.

The J gene is TRBJ2-2, the V gene TRBV4-3; perhaps TRBD1 as D (5 bases). Between the trimmed V and J ends, which lost 0 bases and 8 bases, there was a span of 19 bases. The CDR3 runs to 17 residues. The germline V gene has CDR1 LGHNA and CDR2 YSLEER. The CDR3 loop is CASSQDMRTPPPGELFF. In nucleotides, the CDR3 is TGCGCCAGCAGCCAAGATATGAGGACACCCCCGCCGGGGGAGCTGTTTTTT.

This sequence joins TRBV18 and TRBJ2-7; 9 nucleotides agree with TRBD1. Germline CDR1 and CDR2: KGHSH and LQKENI. The CDR3 length is 15 residues. Losses at the gene ends were 2 bases for V and 2 bases for J; bases not matched to a gene: 4. The CDR3 bases are TGTGCCAGCTCACCAGGGACAGGGCACACCTACGAGCAGTACTTC. Protein sequence: CASSPGTGHTYEQYF.

The chain joins TRBV11-3 to TRBJ1-1; D unclear. Germline CDR1 is SGHNT and CDR2 is YENEEA. The CDR3 spans 14 residues. Trimming took off 1 base at V and 6 bases at J, with 12 bases between the two ends. The CDR3 here is CASSLGPNIAEAFF. Written as DNA, the CDR3 is TGTGCCAGCAGCTTAGGTCCTAATATCGCTGAAGCTTTCTTT.

This clone was found a few times. The chain links TRBV7-9 to TRBJ2-1; 7 nucleotides line up with TRBD2. The CDR3 length is 16 residues. V was pared by 1 base and J by 0 bases, with 3 bases of the junction left unmatched. Germline values: CDR1 SEHNR, CDR2 FQNEAQ (reference sequence). Here the CDR3 DNA reads TGTGCCAGCAGCTTAGTAGCGGGTAGCTCCTACAATGAGCAGTTCTTC. Amino acids: CASSLVAGSSYNEQFF. Filled out from reference TRBV7-9 and TRBJ2-1, the complete variable domain reads DTGVSQNPRHKITKRGQNVTFRCDPISEHNRLYWYRQTLGQGPEFLTYFQNEAQLEKSRLLSDRFSAERPKGSFSTLEIQRTEQGDSAMYLCASSLVAGSSYNEQFFGPGTRLTVL.

This chain joins TRBV28 and TRBJ2-4; tentative D call: TRBD2 (6 bases). The germline V gene has CDR1 MDHEN and CDR2 SYDVKM. Trimming removed 6 bases from V and 9 bases from J, with 15 bases in between. This CDR3 comprises 13 residues. The CDR3 DNA follows: TGTGCCAGCAGGAACCGGGACGGGGGCATTCAGTACTTC. It specifies CASRNRDGGIQYF.

The rearrangement joins TRBV10-3 to TRBJ2-1, with 8 bases that match TRBD2. V shed 4 bases, J shed 3 bases, and the junction held 8 bases outside the gene matches. Germline loops: CDR1 ENHRY, CDR2 SYGVKD. CDR3 length equals 16 residues. CDR3 bases: TGTGCCATCAGTGCCACCTTAGCGGGAAACTACAATGAGCAGTTCTTC. Its translation is CAISATLAGNYNEQFF.

This clone was counted once. V is TRBV6-4 and J is TRBJ2-2, with a possible D match to TRBD2 (6 bases). With 6 bases removed from V and 7 bases from J, the gap between germline ends came to 12 bases. Germline V gene data show CDR1 as MRHNA and CDR2 as SNTAGT. The CDR3 length is 13 residues. CDR3 loop: CASSATSFGELFF. DNA for the CDR3: TGTGCCAGCAGCGCTACTAGCTTCGGGGAGCTGTTTTTT.

The CDR3 protein is CAGQKTPGGGELFF. The CDR3 nucleotides are TGTGCCGGACAGAAGACCCCAGGAGGCGGGGAGCTGTTTTTT. The rearrangement links TRBV9 to TRBJ2-2, with a weak D call TRBD1 (6 bases). Per germline, CDR1 SGDLS and CDR2 YYNGEE. V was pared by 10 bases and J by 7 bases, with 20 bases between. This CDR3 is 14 amino acids long. Drawing the rest from reference TRBV9 and TRBJ2-2, the complete variable domain is DSGVTQTPKHLITATGQRVTLRCSPRSGDLSVYWYQQSLDQGLQFLIQYYNGEERAKGNILERFSAQQFPDLHSELNLSSLELGDSALYFCAGQKTPGGGELFFGEGSRLTVL.

The chain joins TRBV7-9 to TRBJ2-7, with 11 bases aligning to TRBD2. Germline-derived CDR1 and CDR2 are SEHNR and FQNEAQ (reference sequence). V gave up 5 bases and J gave up 8 bases; unmatched junction bases: 2. This CDR3 spans 12 amino acids. CDR3 protein: CASSPTSGKQYF. In DNA, the CDR3 is TGTGCCAGCAGCCCGACTAGCGGGAAGCAGTACTTC.

This chain connects TRBV27 to TRBJ2-2; D is unresolved. The germline CDR1 and CDR2 sequences are MNHEY and SMNVEV (reference sequence). Trimming removed 3 bases at V and 5 bases at J, with 13 bases between. This CDR3 comprises 15 residues. CDR3 DNA sequence: TGTGCCAGCAGTTTTTTTTCCCGAGTTACCGGGGAGCTGTTTTTT. It yields the protein CASSFFSRVTGELFF.

The V and J genes are TRBV5-1 and TRBJ2-5, with 8 positions matching TRBD2. The J segment lost 3 bases and the V segment lost 4 bases, leaving 5 bases of the junction unmatched. CDR3 length: 14 residues. The germline gives CDR1 SGHRS, CDR2 YFSETQ. The DNA of the CDR3 is TGCGCCAGCAGCCACCCCGGGAGGGAAGAGACCCAGTACTTC. Amino acids: CASSHPGREETQYF.